A selection of T cell receptor beta chains follows, all from one sample in a study of vaccination effects on CD4 cells after COVID-19. No antigens are known for them. Clones were read by immunoSEQ multiplex PCR, and TCRdb kept only the in-frame ones, dropping some. The data contain about 40,000 clones, about 70% of them singletons. This specimen consisted of CD4+ T cells from PBMCs cultured without peptide, obtained after COVID-19 vaccination. The receptor set was obtained from a human donor who received a COVID-19 vaccine. Each CDR3 is given with its conserved first and last residue. Each record gives: CDR3 length, J gene, clone size, V gene, D gene, CDR3 protein, CDR3 DNA. D genes are given only for firm matches. Some rows have no size entry. The others give once, few or many, or a class for an expanded clone.

11	TRBJ1-1	.	TRBV10-3	.	CAISELGEAFF	TGTGCCATCAGTGAGCTAGGAGAAGCTTTCTTT
18	TRBJ2-7	.	TRBV5-1	TRBD1	CASSFKTGVGSSSDEQYF	TGCGCCAGCAGCTTTAAGACAGGGGTTGGGTCTTCCAGTGACGAGCAGTACTTC
15	TRBJ2-2	.	TRBV7-6	.	CASSLAGVATGELFF	TGTGCCAGCAGCTTAGCGGGAGTGGCCACCGGGGAGCTGTTTTTT
17	TRBJ2-1	.	TRBV5-1	.	CASSLVGGLGPYNEQFF	TGCGCCAGCAGCTTGGTGGGGGGCCTAGGACCCTACAATGAGCAGTTCTTC
15	TRBJ1-3	.	TRBV9	.	CASSVGGSSGNTIYF	TGTGCCAGCAGCGTGGGAGGTAGCTCTGGAAACACCATATATTTT
18	TRBJ2-6	.	TRBV7-8	.	CASSLARLTRSGANVLTF	TGTGCCAGCAGCTTAGCGCGGTTGACACGGTCTGGGGCCAACGTCCTGACTTTC
14	TRBJ2-7	few	TRBV6-6	TRBD1	CASSYPGQAYEQYF	TGTGCCAGCAGTTACCCGGGACAGGCATACGAGCAGTACTTC
14	TRBJ1-1	.	TRBV3-1/TRBV3-2	.	CASSFREGDTEAFF	TGTGCCAGCAGCTTCAGGGAAGGGGACACTGAAGCTTTCTTT
14	TRBJ2-7	.	TRBV27	.	CASSFTGFSYEQYF	TGTGCCAGCAGTTTTACCGGGTTTTCCTACGAGCAGTACTTC
13	TRBJ1-1	few	TRBV10-3	.	CAISESGITEAFF	TGTGCCATCAGTGAGTCGGGGATCACTGAAGCTTTCTTT
14	TRBJ1-3	.	TRBV2	.	CASSASLGGNTIYF	TGTGCCAGCAGTGCTTCGCTTGGAGGAAACACCATATATTTT
15	TRBJ2-2	few	TRBV4-1	.	CASSHQGGVAGELFF	TGCGCCAGCAGCCATCAGGGGGGCGTTGCCGGGGAGCTGTTTTTT
15	TRBJ1-3	few	TRBV19	TRBD1	CASSIEPDRGNTIYF	TGTGCCAGTAGTATAGAGCCCGACAGGGGCAACACCATATATTTT
16	TRBJ1-6	.	TRBV5-6	.	CASSLWGSSYNSPLHF	TGTGCCAGCAGCTTGTGGGGGAGCTCCTATAATTCACCCCTCCACTTT
13	TRBJ2-7	.	TRBV29-1	TRBD1	CSVERDRAAEQYF	TGCAGCGTTGAAAGGGACAGGGCGGCCGAGCAGTACTTC
14	TRBJ1-3	.	TRBV10-3	.	CAIKQGSGGNTIYF	TGTGCCATCAAACAGGGTAGTGGTGGAAACACCATATATTTT
19	TRBJ2-1	few	TRBV21-1	.	CASSTEGLAASSSYNEQFF	TGTGCCAGCAGCACCGAAGGACTAGCTGCTTCGAGCTCCTACAATGAGCAGTTCTTC
13	TRBJ1-2	.	TRBV5-4	.	CASHGTPKDGYTF	TGTGCCAGCCACGGGACCCCTAAAGATGGCTACACCTTC
14	TRBJ2-3	.	TRBV7-9	TRBD2	CASSRTTSSDTQYF	TGTGCCAGCAGCCGAACGACTAGCTCAGATACGCAGTATTTT
14	TRBJ1-2	.	TRBV3-1/TRBV3-2	.	CASSPRQTLYGYTF	TGTGCCAGCAGCCCCCGACAGACTCTCTATGGCTACACCTTC
16	TRBJ2-2	.	TRBV5-1	TRBD2	CASSLEAGWNTGELFF	TGCGCCAGCAGCTTGGAAGCGGGATGGAACACCGGGGAGCTGTTTTTT
18	TRBJ2-1	few	TRBV18	.	CASSQNDVGGNSYNEQFF	TGTGCCAGCTCACAAAACGACGTGGGGGGCAACTCCTACAATGAGCAGTTCTTC
13	TRBJ1-2	.	TRBV3-1/TRBV3-2	TRBD1	CASSQGTGYGYTF	TGTGCCAGCAGCCAAGGGACAGGCTATGGCTACACCTTC
18	TRBJ1-4	.	TRBV5-4	TRBD1	CASSLTGGQVATNEKLFF	TGTGCCAGCAGCTTGACGGGGGGACAGGTTGCAACTAATGAAAAACTGTTTTTT
14	TRBJ1-2	.	TRBV28	.	CASSFRRFGYGYTF	TGTGCCAGCAGTTTCCGGAGGTTTGGCTATGGCTACACCTTC
13	TRBJ1-1	.	TRBV19	TRBD1	CASNRDRGSEAFF	TGTGCCAGTAATCGGGACAGGGGGTCTGAAGCTTTCTTT
13	TRBJ1-2	.	TRBV24-1	.	CATSDPDSYGYTF	TGTGCCACCAGTGATCCGGACAGTTATGGCTACACCTTC
16	TRBJ2-5	once	TRBV11-3	.	CASSLSFEGSDETQYF	TGTGCCAGCAGCTTAAGTTTCGAGGGGAGCGACGAGACCCAGTACTTC
15	TRBJ2-3	few	TRBV9	TRBD2	CASSVVAGAGDTQYF	TGTGCCAGCAGCGTAGTAGCGGGGGCGGGGGATACGCAGTATTTT
15	TRBJ2-5	.	TRBV15	TRBD2	CATSRGLAGGETQYF	TGTGCCACCAGCAGGGGTCTAGCGGGAGGAGAGACCCAGTACTTC
15	TRBJ1-5	.	TRBV5-5	.	CASSYDGDSNQPQHF	TGTGCCAGCAGCTATGACGGAGATAGCAATCAGCCCCAGCATTTT
15	TRBJ1-5	.	TRBV7-2	TRBD1	CASSLDRGYNQPQHF	TGTGCCAGCAGCTTAGACAGGGGATACAATCAGCCCCAGCATTTT